The 25 T cell receptor beta chains in this list originate from one sample, sequenced in a study of blood T cell repertoires in COVID-19. The method was immunoSEQ multiplex PCR; TCRdb's version includes in-frame clones alone and lacks a portion of them. Among about 120,000 clones listed, roughly 91% were seen once. Input material: peripheral blood. These receptor sequences come from a human donor in a cohort sampled during active COVID-19.

This clone was seen only once. The chain carries TRBV19 and TRBJ1-6; 9 positions agree with TRBD1. Trimming removed 5 bases from V and 8 bases from J; junction bases left unmatched: 7. This CDR3 region has 15 residues. Looked up from germline, CDR1 is LNHDA and CDR2 is SQIVND (reference sequence). CDR3 sequence (DNA): TGTGCCAGTAGTGTACCGGGACAGGGTGATTCACCCCTCCACTTT. Residues: CASSVPGQGDSPLHF.

The chain uses TRBV7-9 and TRBJ2-3; D perhaps matches TRBD2 (6 bases). The germline V gene encodes CDR1 SEHNR and CDR2 FQNEAQ (reference sequence). CDR3 size: 16 residues. V was shortened by 6 bases and J by 0 bases, with 16 bases between the two germline ends. CDR3 DNA: TGTGCCAGCAGACAAACCGGGCTAGCGAGCACAGATACGCAGTATTTT. Encoded protein: CASRQTGLASTDTQYF.

This chain joins TRBV7-2 and TRBJ1-1; the D gene is possibly TRBD1 (5 bases). CDR3 size: 15 residues. Germline V CDR1 and CDR2: SGHTA, FQGNSA. The V gene lost 5 bases and the J gene lost 0 bases, with 13 bases spanning the gap. The CDR3 sequence is CASSPAGRMNTEAFF. CDR3 nucleotides: TGTGCCAGCAGCCCCGCGGGACGTATGAACACTGAAGCTTTCTTT.

The chain couples TRBV6-5 to TRBJ2-2; D may be TRBD2 (7 bases). The CDR3 loop spans 14 amino acids. Trimming cost V 5 bases and J 5 bases, with 12 bases left between them. Per germline, CDR1 MNHEY and CDR2 SVGAGI. Here the CDR3 DNA reads TGTGCCAGCAGTCGGGGGGCATGGACCGGGGAGCTGTTTTTT. It specifies CASSRGAWTGELFF.

J is TRBJ2-7 and V is TRBV9; TRBD2 aligns across 14 bases. The length of the CDR3 is 15 residues. CDR1 SGDLS and CDR2 YYNGEE come from the germline V gene. Trimming removed 3 bases from V and 6 bases from J; junction bases left unmatched: 5. The DNA of the CDR3 is TGTGCCAGCAGCGCCACGGGACTAGCGGGAGCCGAGCAGTACTTC. Its translation: CASSATGLAGAEQYF.

This clone was seen once. V gene TRBV6-6 combines with J gene TRBJ2-7, with 10 bases lining up with TRBD1. Germline V gives CDR1 MNHNY, CDR2 SVGAGI (reference sequence). The CDR3 runs 14 residues. V dropped 4 bases and J dropped 2; count of bases not matched to a gene: 2. The CDR3: CASSLDRGPYEQYF. The CDR3 DNA sequence: TGTGCCAGCAGTTTAGACAGGGGGCCCTACGAGCAGTACTTC.

This clone showed up just a few times. This chain joins TRBV19 and TRBJ1-2, with 8 bases fitting TRBD1. Germline values: CDR1 LNHDA, CDR2 SQIVND (reference sequence). V was pared by 7 bases and J by 5 bases, with 6 bases of the junction left unmatched. The CDR3 loop spans 13 amino acids. The CDR3 DNA follows: TGTGCCAGTACCTTGACAGGGGTATATGGCTACACCTTC. Amino acid sequence: CASTLTGVYGYTF.

The chain links TRBV11-3 to TRBJ2-1; a possible D gene is TRBD2 (6 bases). V was clipped by 4 bases and J by 3 bases, with 19 bases between them. Germline loops: CDR1 SGHNT, CDR2 YENEEA. The CDR3 contains 17 residues. In DNA form, the CDR3 reads TGTGCCAGCAGCTCAACCGCCCGCGGGGCGATCTACAATGAGCAGTTCTTC. Its protein product is CASSSTARGAIYNEQFF.

The chain links TRBV6-1 to TRBJ2-1; possible D gene TRBD1, 5 bases. CDR3 length equals 15 residues. V was cut by 3 bases and J by 2 bases, with 11 bases left in between. Germline V gene data show CDR1 as MNHNS and CDR2 as SASEGT. CDR3 coding DNA: TGTGCCAGCAGTGATAGACAGTTAACCTACAATGAGCAGTTCTTC. Its protein product is CASSDRQLTYNEQFF.

The chain has TRBV9 and TRBJ1-5; D gene ambiguous. Trimming removed 0 bases from V and 5 bases from J, with 9 bases in between. Germline lookup yields CDR1 SGDLS and CDR2 YYNGEE. The CDR3 is 14 residues long. CDR3 in DNA: TGTGCCAGCAGCGTAGACCTCGAGGATCAGCCCCAGCATTTT. It yields the protein CASSVDLEDQPQHF.

The V and J genes are TRBV5-6 and TRBJ2-7, with D possibly TRBD2 on 6 matching bases. V was pared by 3 bases and J by 7 bases, with 11 bases between. The CDR3 runs 12 residues. Germline V gene sequence: CDR1 SGHDT, CDR2 YYEEEE. CDR3 bases: TGTGCCAGCAGCTACGGGACTCAGGAGCAGTACTTC. Translated: CASSYGTQEQYF.

This sequence joins TRBV21-1 and TRBJ2-7; TRBD2 is the table's D call and was not checked against the DNA. TRBV21-1 is noted as a pseudogene. This CDR3 contains 13 residues. CDR3 amino acids: CASSSLPSYEQYF. In DNA, the CDR3 is TGTGCCAGCAGCAGCTTACCGAGCTACGAGCAGTACTTC.

This chain connects TRBV10-3 to TRBJ2-3, with a tentative D call TRBD2 (6 bases). CDR3 length: 14 amino acids. V lost 6 bases, J lost 2 bases, and 12 bases lay in between. Germline V gene sequence: CDR1 ENHRY, CDR2 SYGVKD. Here the CDR3 DNA reads TGTGCCATCAGGGGGGGACCCAACACAGATACGCAGTATTTT. Its translation: CAIRGGPNTDTQYF.

The gene calls are TRBV19 and TRBJ1-5, with D maybe TRBD1 (6 bases). The CDR3 covers 14 residues. V was cut by 10 bases and J by 0 bases, with 13 bases left in between. From germline, CDR1 is LNHDA and CDR2 SQIVND (reference sequence). This CDR3 is CATSGVSSNQPQHF. The DNA for the CDR3 is TGTGCCACCTCAGGGGTGAGTAGCAATCAGCCCCAGCATTTT.

The chain links TRBV28 to TRBJ2-7, with unresolved D. This CDR3 comprises 12 residues. Germline loops: CDR1 MDHEN, CDR2 SYDVKM. V lost 5 bases and J 3 bases, leaving 8 bases between the germline ends. The CDR3 sequence is CASSLLNYEQYF. In DNA form, the CDR3 reads TGTGCCAGCAGTCTCCTTAACTACGAGCAGTACTTC.

This clone came up once. This chain uses TRBV3-1 (or the pseudogene TRBV3-2) with TRBJ2-2; 9 bases agree with TRBD1. The V segment lost 1 base and the J segment 4 bases; nucleotides outside the gene matches: 25. CDR1 LGHDT and CDR2 YNNKEL come from the germline V gene (reference sequence). The length of the CDR3 is 23 residues. This CDR3 reads CASSQVVLLLGTGTTRTTGELFF. The CDR3 DNA sequence: TGTGCCAGCAGCCAAGTGGTCCTATTGCTCGGGACAGGGACAACCCGCACCACCGGGGAGCTGTTTTTT.

This chain uses TRBV7-2 with TRBJ1-4, with D possibly being TRBD1 (6 bases). This CDR3 region has 16 residues. Germline CDR1 is SGHTA and CDR2 is FQGNSA. Trimming cost V 4 bases and J 4 bases, with 16 bases left between them. CDR3: CASSSQLRGFNEKLFF. CDR3 DNA: TGTGCCAGCAGCTCCCAATTAAGGGGGTTTAATGAAAAACTGTTTTTT.

The chain links TRBV7-2 to TRBJ2-7; D call uncertain. Germline CDR1 is SGHTA and CDR2 is FQGNSA. The CDR3 has 13 amino acids. V lost 4 bases to trimming and J lost 6 bases, with 13 bases between them. The CDR3 protein is CASSSVRSSEQYF. CDR3 nucleotides: TGTGCCAGCAGCTCCGTGAGGTCATCCGAGCAGTACTTC.

This chain joins TRBV10-2 and TRBJ2-3, with TRBD2 matching 12 bases. The CDR3 is 18 residues long. Per the germline V gene, CDR1 is WSHSY and CDR2 is SAAADI. The V gene end was trimmed by 8 bases and the J gene end by 2 bases; junction bases not matched to a gene: 14. CDR3 nucleotides: TGCGCCAGCCGGGGACAGACTAGCGGGAGTATCACCACAGATACGCAGTATTTT. Its translation is CASRGQTSGSITTDTQYF.

The chain links TRBV5-1 to TRBJ1-2; 7 nucleotides line up with TRBD1. CDR3 length: 17 amino acids. Germline CDR1 reads SGHRS; CDR2 reads YFSETQ. V lost 0 bases and J lost 0; bases outside the gene matches: 8. The DNA of the CDR3 is TGCGCCAGCAGCTTGGGCGGGACAGAGCGCCCTAACTATGGCTACACCTTC. It encodes CASSLGGTERPNYGYTF.

The chain is built from TRBV7-9 and TRBJ2-7; 8 bases agree with TRBD1. Looked up from germline, CDR1 is SEHNR and CDR2 is FQNEAQ (reference sequence). The CDR3 contains 15 residues. V shed 3 bases and J 7 bases; nucleotides not matched to a gene: 11. In DNA, the CDR3 is TGTGCCAGCAGCTTTGGGCCAGGGGGCGCGGGAGAGCAGTACTTC. Residues: CASSFGPGGAGEQYF.

The V gene is TRBV9, the J gene TRBJ2-1, with D possibly TRBD2 on 7 matching bases. Germline V gene sequence: CDR1 SGDLS, CDR2 YYNGEE. This CDR3 region has 15 residues. Trimming took 7 bases from V and 6 from J, leaving 20 bases between them. CDR3 in amino acids: CASGGAGAHLNEQFF. The CDR3 DNA follows: TGTGCCAGCGGGGGGGCGGGAGCCCACCTCAATGAGCAGTTCTTC. The complete variable domain, with remaining parts taken from reference TRBV9 and TRBJ2-1, reads DSGVTQTPKHLITATGQRVTLRCSPRSGDLSVYWYQQSLDQGLQFLIQYYNGEERAKGNILERFSAQQFPDLHSELNLSSLELGDSALYFCASGGAGAHLNEQFFGPGTRLTVL.

This clone turned up a few times. The chain links TRBV18 to TRBJ2-2; TRBD2 matches at 8 bases. CDR3 length: 18 amino acids. Germline lookup yields CDR1 KGHSH and CDR2 LQKENI. The junction had 17 bases not matched to a gene; V was cut back by 8 bases and J by 3 bases. The CDR3 region is CASAPRASGSRYTGELFF. As DNA, the CDR3 is TGTGCCAGCGCCCCCAGGGCCAGCGGGAGTAGGTACACCGGGGAGCTGTTTTTT.

This chain's CDR3 is CASTPHNSGGHNEQFF. CDR3 DNA: TGTGCCAGCACGCCCCACAATAGCGGGGGACACAATGAGCAGTTCTTC. The chain joins TRBV27 to TRBJ2-1, with 9 positions matching TRBD2. Germline CDR1 and CDR2: MNHEY and SMNVEV (reference sequence). The CDR3 is made up of 16 amino acids. V was pared by 7 bases and J by 5 bases, with 12 bases of the junction left unmatched.

The chain uses TRBV7-2 and TRBJ1-1; D is uncertain. Germline CDR1 reads SGHTA; CDR2 reads FQGNSA. The V end was cut by 4 bases, the J end by 3 bases, with 12 bases between. CDR3 size: 14 residues. The CDR3 region has the DNA TGTGCCAGCAGCTCAGAGGTCCTTGACACTGAAGCTTTCTTT. It codes for CASSSEVLDTEAFF. Variable domain in full (rest from reference TRBV7-2 and TRBJ1-1): GAGVSQSPSNKVTEKGKDVELRCDPISGHTALYWYRQSLGQGLEFLIYFQGNSAPDKSGLPSDRFSAERTGGSVSTLTIQRTQQEDSAVYLCASSSEVLDTEAFFGQGTRLTVV.